These T cell receptor beta chains were read from a single sample in a study of T cell responses to AZD1222 COVID-19 vaccine. Data came from immunoSEQ multiplex PCR; TCRdb stores just in-frame clones and leaves some out. The table has hundreds of thousands of clones, roughly 93% seen once. Sample: peripheral blood, taken 28 days after the second AZD1222 dose. These receptors were collected from an adult who received the AZD1222 COVID-19 vaccine. Each CDR3 is given with its conserved first and last residue. Fields, in order: J gene, V gene, D gene, clone size, CDR3 DNA, CDR3 protein. The D gene is left open where the match is weak. Expanded clones get a size class; other rows say once, few or many, or leave the size out.

>TRBJ1-1|TRBV9|NA|NA
TGTGCCAGCAGCGTAGAAGAATACACTGAAGCTTTCTTT
CASSVEEYTEAFF
>TRBJ1-2|TRBV27|TRBD1|NA
TGTGCCCATCCCCAGGGGGCGGACTATGGCTACACCTTC
CAHPQGADYGYTF
>TRBJ1-4|TRBV28|NA|NA
TGTGCCAGCACCGAGAATAGCTTTAATGAAAAACTGTTTTTT
CASTENSFNEKLFF
>TRBJ2-5|TRBV19|NA|NA
TGTGCCAGTAGTAGTTGGGGGAACAACCAAGAGACCCAGTACTTC
CASSSWGNNQETQYF
>TRBJ2-1|TRBV2|NA|once
TGTGCCAGCAGTGAAATGGGTCCCTCCTACAATGAGCAGTTCTTC
CASSEMGPSYNEQFF
>TRBJ2-7|TRBV2|TRBD1|NA
TGTGCCAGCAGTGAAGGACAGGGTAACTACGAGCAGTACTTC
CASSEGQGNYEQYF
>TRBJ1-2|TRBV27|NA|NA
TGTGCCAGCACCCCTGGGGGGGAACTGGGCTACACCTTC
CASTPGGELGYTF
>TRBJ1-2|TRBV19|NA|NA
TGTGCCAGTAGTATCGTTTTGCGGGGCGCGGGCGATGGCTACACCTTC
CASSIVLRGAGDGYTF
>TRBJ1-2|TRBV30|NA|NA
TGTGCCTGGAGTGTAGTAGGTTACAACTATGGCTACACCTTC
CAWSVVGYNYGYTF
>TRBJ2-3|TRBV4-2|NA|NA
TGTGCCAGCAGCCAAGATATAGCGGCCGGGGGGCTCACAGATACGCAGTATTTT
CASSQDIAAGGLTDTQYF
>TRBJ1-1|TRBV5-5|NA|NA
TGTGCCAGCAGCTTGGGGGCGGACCACACTGAAGCTTTCTTT
CASSLGADHTEAFF
>TRBJ1-6|TRBV5-6|TRBD1|NA
TGTGCCAGCAGCGTTCAGACAGGGAGAAATTCACCCCTCCACTTT
CASSVQTGRNSPLHF
>TRBJ2-7|TRBV7-9|TRBD1|NA
TGTGCCAGCAGCGTGACAGGGGGCTCGTACGAGCAGTACTTC
CASSVTGGSYEQYF
>TRBJ1-2|TRBV9|NA|NA
TGTGCCAGCAGCGTAGGGCAGGGCAACTATGGCTACACCTTC
CASSVGQGNYGYTF
>TRBJ1-1|TRBV11-2|NA|NA
TGTGCCAGCAGCCGGCCAAGGGGTGAAGCTTTCTTT
CASSRPRGEAFF